These 11 T cell receptor beta chains were sequenced from one sample in a study of blood T cell repertoires in COVID-19. TCRdb keeps only in-frame clones here, not all; method: immunoSEQ multiplex PCR. The table records a few hundred thousand clones, around 89% of them present only once. The sample was PBMCs or T cells enriched from blood (not recorded which). The receptor source for this set is a man aged 40-55 years who had recovered from COVID-19.

This rearrangement joins TRBV15 to TRBJ2-5, with 9 bases identical to TRBD1. Trimming at V came to 3 bases and at J to 5 bases, leaving 7 bases not matched to a gene. The CDR3 runs 15 residues. CDR1 and CDR2 from the germline V gene are LNHNV and YYDKDF (reference sequence). CDR3 in DNA: TGTGCCACCAGCAGGGCAGGGACAGGGCGCGAGACCCAGTACTTC. This codes for CATSRAGTGRETQYF.

The chain joins TRBV4-1 to TRBJ2-7; D uncertain. From germline, CDR1 is MGHRA and CDR2 YSYEKL. V dropped 1 base and J dropped 3 bases, with 13 bases sitting between them. The CDR3 contains 15 residues. The CDR3 loop is CASSQVGVNIYEQYF. The CDR3 region has the DNA TGCGCCAGCAGCCAAGTCGGAGTAAATATCTACGAGCAGTACTTC.

For the CDR3, the DNA is TGTGCCAGCAGCCACGACAGGCCCTATGCTCAGCCCCAGCATTTT. As protein: CASSHDRPYAQPQHF. The rearrangement joins TRBV6-5 to TRBJ1-5; a possible D gene is TRBD1 (6 bases). Germline CDR1 MNHEY, CDR2 SVGAGI. The CDR3 has 15 residues. V lost 6 bases and J lost 6, with 18 bases in between.

The chain links TRBV6-1 to TRBJ1-2; a weak D match, TRBD1 (5 bases). This CDR3 spans 15 amino acids. V was cut by 1 base and J by 0 bases, with 9 bases left in between. Germline loops: CDR1 MNHNS, CDR2 SASEGT. The CDR3 DNA reads as TGTGCCAGCAGTGAAGGCGTGACAGCTAACTATGGCTACACCTTC. This encodes CASSEGVTANYGYTF.

This rearrangement joins TRBV7-3 to TRBJ2-1; D is possibly TRBD1 (6 bases). CDR1 SGHTA and CDR2 FQGTGA come from the germline V gene. Trimming shortened V by 5 bases and J by 8 bases, and 10 bases separated the two germline ends. The CDR3 has 12 residues. The CDR3 DNA follows: TGTGCCAGCAGCCTCAGGGGCGATGAGCAGTTCTTC. Protein: CASSLRGDEQFF.

This clone was seen only once. This chain uses TRBV7-9 with TRBJ1-1; 9 positions agree with TRBD1. The V gene's germline CDR1 is SEHNR and CDR2 FQNEAQ (reference sequence). Trimming at V came to 3 bases and at J to 6 bases, leaving 8 bases not matched to a gene. The length of the CDR3 is 15 residues. The DNA of the CDR3 is TGTGCCAGCAGCTTTAAGGACAGGGGAGGGGCTGAAGCTTTCTTT. Protein product: CASSFKDRGGAEAFF. Based on the CDR3 plus reference TRBV7-9 and TRBJ1-1, the full variable domain is DTGVSQNPRHKITKRGQNVTFRCDPISEHNRLYWYRQTLGQGPEFLTYFQNEAQLEKSRLLSDRFSAERPKGSFSTLEIQRTEQGDSAMYLCASSFKDRGGAEAFFGQGTRLTVV.

The V call is TRBV4-3, the J call TRBJ2-2, with 7 bases lining up with TRBD1. CDR1 LGHNA and CDR2 YSLEER come from the germline V gene. J was trimmed by 2 bases and V by 3 bases; bases with no gene match: 12. The CDR3 extends over 18 amino acids. The CDR3 region is CASSHLESGTENTGELFF. CDR3 nucleotides: TGCGCCAGCAGCCATTTGGAATCAGGGACAGAAAACACCGGGGAGCTGTTTTTT.

The chain employs TRBV11-1 and TRBJ1-1; D is ambiguous. Germline V gene sequence: CDR1 SGHAT, CDR2 FQDESV (reference sequence). This CDR3 region has 12 residues. V gave up 1 base and J gave up 8 bases, with 8 bases separating them. The DNA for the CDR3 is TGTGCCAGCAGCTTAGACGACTTGGAAGCTTTCTTT. It yields the protein CASSLDDLEAFF.

The chain has TRBV18 and TRBJ1-1; possibly TRBD1 for D (5 bases). Germline V gives CDR1 KGHSH, CDR2 LQKENI. Trimming removed 0 bases from V and 1 base from J, with 9 bases in between. The CDR3 runs to 15 residues. CDR3 DNA: TGTGCCAGCTCACCACCGGAGGGGACGAACACTGAAGCTTTCTTT. This codes for CASSPPEGTNTEAFF.

J is TRBJ1-1 and V is TRBV3-1 (or the pseudogene TRBV3-2); D uncertain. Per germline, CDR1 LGHDT and CDR2 YNNKEL (reference sequence). The CDR3 loop spans 20 amino acids. V lost 4 bases, J lost 0 bases, and 27 bases lay in between. The CDR3, as DNA: TGTGCCAGCAGCCTCATCAAAGGAGGTGTAGTAAGCAGACTGAACACTGAAGCTTTCTTT. It yields the protein CASSLIKGGVVSRLNTEAFF.

The chain couples TRBV4-2 to TRBJ2-1, with D perhaps matching TRBD2 (6 bases). CDR1 and CDR2 (germline): LGHNA, YNFKEQ. The CDR3 is 16 amino acids. V lost 4 bases and J 8 bases, leaving 21 bases between the germline ends. The CDR3 DNA reads TGTGCCAGCAGCCGAAGTATAACGAGACTAGATGATGAGCAGTTCTTC. This gives the protein CASSRSITRLDDEQFF.